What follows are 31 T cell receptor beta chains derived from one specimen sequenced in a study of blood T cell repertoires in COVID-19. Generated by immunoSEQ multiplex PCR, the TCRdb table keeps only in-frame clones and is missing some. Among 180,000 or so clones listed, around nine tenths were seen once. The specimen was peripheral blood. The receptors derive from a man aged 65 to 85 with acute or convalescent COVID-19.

Here the CDR3 reads CSSFRRGGEAFF. For the CDR3, the DNA is TGCAGCTCTTTTCGGAGGGGAGGGGAAGCTTTCTTT. The chain employs TRBV29-1 and TRBJ1-1, with D possibly TRBD1 on 5 matching bases. Germline V gene data show CDR1 as SQVTM and CDR2 as ANQGSEA. The CDR3 consists of 12 residues. The germline V and J ends were trimmed by 8 bases and 8 bases, with 18 bases remaining between them.

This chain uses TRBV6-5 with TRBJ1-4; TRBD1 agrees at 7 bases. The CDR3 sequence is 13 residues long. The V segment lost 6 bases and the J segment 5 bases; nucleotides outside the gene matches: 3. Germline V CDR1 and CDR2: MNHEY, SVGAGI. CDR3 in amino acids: CASSRGRNEKLFF. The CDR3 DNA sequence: TGTGCCAGCAGCAGGGGGAGGAATGAAAAACTGTTTTTT.

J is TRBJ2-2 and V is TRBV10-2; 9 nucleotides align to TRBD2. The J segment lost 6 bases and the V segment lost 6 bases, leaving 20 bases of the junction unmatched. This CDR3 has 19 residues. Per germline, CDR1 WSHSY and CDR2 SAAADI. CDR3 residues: CASSGLGGGVLAGSGELFF. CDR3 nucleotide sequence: TGCGCCAGCAGCGGCCTGGGCGGGGGGGTATTAGCGGGTTCCGGGGAGCTGTTTTTT.

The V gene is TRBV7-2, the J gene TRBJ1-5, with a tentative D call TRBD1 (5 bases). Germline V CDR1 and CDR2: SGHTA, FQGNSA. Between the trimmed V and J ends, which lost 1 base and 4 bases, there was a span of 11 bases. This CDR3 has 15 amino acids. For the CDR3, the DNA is TGTGCCAGCAGCTTAGTAGCGGGGGGGAATCAGCCCCAGCATTTT. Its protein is CASSLVAGGNQPQHF.

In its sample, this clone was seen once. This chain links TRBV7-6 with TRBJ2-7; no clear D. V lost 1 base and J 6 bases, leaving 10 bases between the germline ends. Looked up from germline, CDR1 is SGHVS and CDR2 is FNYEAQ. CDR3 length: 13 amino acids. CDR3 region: CASSLDPSGEQYF. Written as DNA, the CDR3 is TGTGCCAGCAGCTTAGATCCTTCGGGCGAGCAGTACTTC.

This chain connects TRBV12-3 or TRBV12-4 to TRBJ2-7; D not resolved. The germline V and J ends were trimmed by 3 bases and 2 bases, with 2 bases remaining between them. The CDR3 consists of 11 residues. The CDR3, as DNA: TGTGCCAGCAGTTTTACCTACGAGCAGTACTTC. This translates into CASSFTYEQYF.

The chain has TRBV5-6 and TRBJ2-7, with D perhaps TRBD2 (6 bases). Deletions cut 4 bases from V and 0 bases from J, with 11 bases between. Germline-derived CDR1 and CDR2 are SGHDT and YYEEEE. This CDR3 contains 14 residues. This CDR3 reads CASSGGISSYEQYF. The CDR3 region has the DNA TGTGCCAGCAGCGGGGGGATTAGCTCCTACGAGCAGTACTTC.

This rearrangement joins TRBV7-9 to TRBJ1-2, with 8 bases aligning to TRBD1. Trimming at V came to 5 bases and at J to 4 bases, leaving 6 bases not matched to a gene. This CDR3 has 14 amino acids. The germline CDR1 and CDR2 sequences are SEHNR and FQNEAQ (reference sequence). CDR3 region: CASSPTGEGYGYTF. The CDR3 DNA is TGTGCCAGCAGCCCGACAGGGGAGGGCTATGGCTACACCTTC.

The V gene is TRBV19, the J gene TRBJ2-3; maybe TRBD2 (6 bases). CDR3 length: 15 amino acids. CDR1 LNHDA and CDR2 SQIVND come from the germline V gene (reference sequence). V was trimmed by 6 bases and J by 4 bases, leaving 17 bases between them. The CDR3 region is CASRFVGRTSDTQYF. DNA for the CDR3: TGTGCCAGTAGATTTGTCGGGAGAACGTCAGATACGCAGTATTTT. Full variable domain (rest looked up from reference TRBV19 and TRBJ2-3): DGGITQSPKYLFRKEGQNVTLSCEQNLNHDAMYWYRQDPGQGLRLIYYSQIVNDFQKGDIAEGYSVSREKKESFPLTVTSAQKNPTAFYLCASRFVGRTSDTQYFGPGTRLTVL.

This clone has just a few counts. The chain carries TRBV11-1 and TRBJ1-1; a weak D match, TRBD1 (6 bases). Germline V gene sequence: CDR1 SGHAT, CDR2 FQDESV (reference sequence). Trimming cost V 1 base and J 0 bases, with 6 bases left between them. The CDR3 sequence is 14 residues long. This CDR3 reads CASSLGTVNTEAFF. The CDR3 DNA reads TGTGCCAGCAGCTTAGGGACAGTGAACACTGAAGCTTTCTTT.

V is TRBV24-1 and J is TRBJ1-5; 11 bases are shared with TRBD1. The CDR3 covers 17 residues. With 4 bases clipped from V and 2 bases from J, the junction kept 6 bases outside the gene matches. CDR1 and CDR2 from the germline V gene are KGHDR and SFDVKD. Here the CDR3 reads CATSDPGTGGGNQPQHF. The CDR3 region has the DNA TGTGCCACCAGTGACCCAGGGACAGGGGGTGGCAATCAGCCCCAGCATTTT.

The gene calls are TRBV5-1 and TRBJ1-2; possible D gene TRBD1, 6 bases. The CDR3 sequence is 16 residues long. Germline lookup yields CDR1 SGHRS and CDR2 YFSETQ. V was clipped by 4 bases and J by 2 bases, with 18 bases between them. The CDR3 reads CASSAAGGAGNYGYTF. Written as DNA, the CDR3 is TGCGCCAGCAGCGCTGCGGGGGGCGCTGGGAACTATGGCTACACCTTC.

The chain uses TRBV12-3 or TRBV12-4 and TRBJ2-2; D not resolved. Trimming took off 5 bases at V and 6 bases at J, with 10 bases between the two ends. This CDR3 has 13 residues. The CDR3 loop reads CASSTILAGELFF. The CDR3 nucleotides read TGTGCCAGCAGTACAATATTGGCCGGGGAGCTGTTTTTT.

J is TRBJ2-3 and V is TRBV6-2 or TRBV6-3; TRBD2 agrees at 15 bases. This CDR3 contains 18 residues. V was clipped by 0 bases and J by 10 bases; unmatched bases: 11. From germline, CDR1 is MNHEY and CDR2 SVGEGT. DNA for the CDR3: TGTGCCAGCAGTTACTCGAGGACTAGCGGGGGGGGAGTAGTGGCGCAGTATTTT. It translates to CASSYSRTSGGGVVAQYF.

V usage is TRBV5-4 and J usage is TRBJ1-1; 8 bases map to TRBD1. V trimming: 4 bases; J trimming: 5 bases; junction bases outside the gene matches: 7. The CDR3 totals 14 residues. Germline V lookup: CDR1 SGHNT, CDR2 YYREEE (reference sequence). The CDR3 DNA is TGTGCCAGCAGCGCCGGACAGGGTGGGACTGAAGCTTTCTTT. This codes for CASSAGQGGTEAFF. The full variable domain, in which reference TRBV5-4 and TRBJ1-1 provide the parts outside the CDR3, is ETGVTQSPTHLIKTRGQQVTLRCSSQSGHNTVSWYQQALGQGPQFIFQYYREEENGRGNFPPRFSGLQFPNYSSELNVNALELDDSALYLCASSAGQGGTEAFFGQGTRLTVV.

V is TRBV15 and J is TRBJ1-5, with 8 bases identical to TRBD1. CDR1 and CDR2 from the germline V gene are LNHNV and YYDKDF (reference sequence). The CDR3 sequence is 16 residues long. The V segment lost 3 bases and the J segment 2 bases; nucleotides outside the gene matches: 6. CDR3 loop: CATSSATGEGNQPQHF. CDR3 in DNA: TGTGCCACCAGCAGCGCGACAGGGGAGGGCAATCAGCCCCAGCATTTT.

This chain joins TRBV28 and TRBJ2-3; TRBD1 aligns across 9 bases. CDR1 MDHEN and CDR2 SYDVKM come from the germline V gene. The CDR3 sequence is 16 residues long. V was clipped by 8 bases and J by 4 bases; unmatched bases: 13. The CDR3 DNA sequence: TGTGCCAGCGGCACCTTCTCGGGGACAGGGTCAGATACGCAGTATTTT. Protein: CASGTFSGTGSDTQYF.

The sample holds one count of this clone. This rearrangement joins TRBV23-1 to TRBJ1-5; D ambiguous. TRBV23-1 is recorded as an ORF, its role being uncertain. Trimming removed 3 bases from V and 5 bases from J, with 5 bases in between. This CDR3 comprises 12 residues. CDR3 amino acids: CASSQGDQPQHF. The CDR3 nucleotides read TGCGCCAGCAGTCAGGGAGATCAGCCCCAGCATTTT.

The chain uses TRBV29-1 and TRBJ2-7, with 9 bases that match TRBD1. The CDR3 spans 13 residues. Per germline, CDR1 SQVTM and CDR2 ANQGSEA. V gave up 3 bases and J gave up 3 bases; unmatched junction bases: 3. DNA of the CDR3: TGCAGCGTTGATACGGGACAGGGCTACGAGCAGTACTTC. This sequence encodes CSVDTGQGYEQYF.

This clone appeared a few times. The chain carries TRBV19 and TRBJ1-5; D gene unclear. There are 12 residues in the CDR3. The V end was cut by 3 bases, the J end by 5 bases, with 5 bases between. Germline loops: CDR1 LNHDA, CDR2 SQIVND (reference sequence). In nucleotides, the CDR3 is TGTGCCAGTAGTATCCAGGATCAGCCCCAGCATTTT. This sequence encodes CASSIQDQPQHF.

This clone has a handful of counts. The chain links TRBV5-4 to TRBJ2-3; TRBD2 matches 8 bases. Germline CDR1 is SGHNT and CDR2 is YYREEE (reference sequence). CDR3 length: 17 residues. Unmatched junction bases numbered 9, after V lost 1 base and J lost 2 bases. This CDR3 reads CASSLRGASGLTDTQYF. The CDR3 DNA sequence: TGTGCCAGCAGCTTGAGGGGGGCTAGCGGGCTCACAGATACGCAGTATTTT.

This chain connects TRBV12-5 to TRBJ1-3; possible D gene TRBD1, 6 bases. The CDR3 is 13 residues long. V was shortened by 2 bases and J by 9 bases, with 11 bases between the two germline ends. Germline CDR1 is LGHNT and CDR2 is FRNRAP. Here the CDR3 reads CASGLPRGATIYF. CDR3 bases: TGTGCTAGTGGTTTGCCACGGGGGGCCACCATATATTTT.

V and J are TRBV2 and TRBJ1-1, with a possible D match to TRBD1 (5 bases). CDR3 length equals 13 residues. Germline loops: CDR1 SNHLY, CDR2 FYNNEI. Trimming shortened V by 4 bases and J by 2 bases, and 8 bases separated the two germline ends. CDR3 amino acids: CASSVQGNTEAFF. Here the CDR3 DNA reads TGTGCCAGCAGTGTTCAGGGTAACACTGAAGCTTTCTTT. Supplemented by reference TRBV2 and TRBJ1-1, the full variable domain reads EPEVTQTPSHQVTQMGQEVILRCVPISNHLYFYWYRQILGQKVEFLVSFYNNEISEKSEIFDDQFSVERPDGSNFTLKIRSTKLEDSAMYFCASSVQGNTEAFFGQGTRLTVV.

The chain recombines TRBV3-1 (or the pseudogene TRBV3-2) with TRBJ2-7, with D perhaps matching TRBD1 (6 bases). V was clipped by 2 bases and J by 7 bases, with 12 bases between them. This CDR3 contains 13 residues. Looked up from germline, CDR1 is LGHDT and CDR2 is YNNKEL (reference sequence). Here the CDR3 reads CASSQYTGLEQYF. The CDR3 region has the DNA TGTGCCAGCAGCCAATACACAGGGTTAGAGCAGTACTTC.

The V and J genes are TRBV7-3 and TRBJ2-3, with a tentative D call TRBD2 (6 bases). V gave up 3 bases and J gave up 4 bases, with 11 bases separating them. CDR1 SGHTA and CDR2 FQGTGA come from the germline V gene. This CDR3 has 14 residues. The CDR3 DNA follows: TGTGCCAGCAGCTTGGGGGGTCGGGCAGATACGCAGTATTTT. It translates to CASSLGGRADTQYF.

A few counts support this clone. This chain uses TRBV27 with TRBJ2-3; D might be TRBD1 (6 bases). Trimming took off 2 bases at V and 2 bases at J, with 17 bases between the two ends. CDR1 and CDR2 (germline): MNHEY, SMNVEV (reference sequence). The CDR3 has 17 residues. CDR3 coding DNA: TGTGCCAGCAGTTTAGTAACCAGGGGCATTAACACAGATACGCAGTATTTT. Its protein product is CASSLVTRGINTDTQYF.

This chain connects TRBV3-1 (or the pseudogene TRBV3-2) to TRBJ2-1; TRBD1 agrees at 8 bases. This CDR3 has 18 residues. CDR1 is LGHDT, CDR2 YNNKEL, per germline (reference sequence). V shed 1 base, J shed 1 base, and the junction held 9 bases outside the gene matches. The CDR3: CASSQAPRQGPSYNEQFF. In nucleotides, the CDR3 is TGTGCCAGCAGCCAAGCCCCTCGACAGGGGCCTTCCTACAATGAGCAGTTCTTC.

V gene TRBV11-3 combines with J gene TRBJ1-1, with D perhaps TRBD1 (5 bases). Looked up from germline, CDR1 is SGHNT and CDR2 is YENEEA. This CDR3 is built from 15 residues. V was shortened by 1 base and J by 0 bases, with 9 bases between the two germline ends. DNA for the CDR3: TGTGCCAGCAGCTTAGGTTCAGGGATGAACACTGAAGCTTTCTTT. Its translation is CASSLGSGMNTEAFF.

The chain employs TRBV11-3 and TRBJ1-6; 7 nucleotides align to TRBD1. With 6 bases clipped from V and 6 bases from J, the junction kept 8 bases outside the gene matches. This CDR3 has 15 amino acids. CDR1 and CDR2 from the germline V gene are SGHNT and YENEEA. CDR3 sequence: CASRPTGTANSPLHF. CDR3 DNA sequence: TGTGCCAGCAGACCGACCGGGACAGCTAATTCACCCCTCCACTTT.

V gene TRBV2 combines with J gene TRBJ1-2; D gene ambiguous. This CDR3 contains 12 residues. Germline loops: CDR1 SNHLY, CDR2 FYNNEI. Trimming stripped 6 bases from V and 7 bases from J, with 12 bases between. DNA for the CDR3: TGTGCCAGCAGCTCCCTCCGGGTTGGCTACACCTTC. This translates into CASSSLRVGYTF.

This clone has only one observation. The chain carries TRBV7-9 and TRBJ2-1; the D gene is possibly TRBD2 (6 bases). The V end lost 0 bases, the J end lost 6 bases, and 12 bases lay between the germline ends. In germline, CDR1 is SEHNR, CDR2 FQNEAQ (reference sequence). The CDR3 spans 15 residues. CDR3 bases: TGTGCCAGCAGCTTAGCGGGCGGGGCTCTCAATGAGCAGTTCTTC. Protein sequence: CASSLAGGALNEQFF.